One T cell receptor beta chain is described in this entry. Germline assignment: CDR1 MGHRA and CDR2 YSYEKL. This CDR3 is 15 amino acids long. J lost 2 bases, V lost 2 bases, and 5 bases had no gene match. TCRdb's table, derived via immunoSEQ multiplex PCR, lists solely in-frame clones and lacks some. The sample records about 50,000 clones, 88% being singletons. The sample originates from a study of blood T cell repertoires in COVID-19. At the level of the study: Sample material is recorded as cDNA or gDNA derived from T cells, B-cell-depleted T cells, or PBMCs.

This chain connects TRBV4-1 to TRBJ2-5, with 7 bases aligning to TRBD1. This clonotype was sampled from a human donor with active COVID-19. The donor label of this sample is uncertain. Input material: peripheral blood. The CDR3 protein is CASSQPDRVQETQYF. The CDR3 nucleotides are TGCGCCAGCAGCCAACCAGACAGGGTTCAAGAGACCCAGTACTTC.